A selection of T cell receptor beta chains follows, all from one sample in a study of T cell clonotyping in hematopoietic cell transplantation. TCRdb's copy holds only in-frame clones and misses some; the assay was immunoSEQ multiplex PCR. This sample yields about 41,000 clones, of which 85% are seen a single time; approximately 3% belongs to the top ten. Sequenced here: peripheral blood mononuclear cells, sampled before stem cell transplant. Source of these receptors: a man between 60 and 75 years old with acute myeloid leukemia. Some clones in this sample may be carry-over from other donors' samples. Both conserved end residues are part of each CDR3. D genes are given only for firm matches. Clone size is shown for a subset of rows, as once, few, many or a class of expanded clone.

V gene	D gene	J gene	clone size	CDR3 protein	CDR3 DNA
TRBV28	NA	TRBJ2-5	NA	CASSPRLVQETQYF	TGTGCCAGCAGTCCGCGACTAGTGCAAGAGACCCAGTACTTC
TRBV4-2	NA	TRBJ2-7	NA	CASSQDKITYEQYF	TGTGCCAGCAGCCAAGATAAGATAACCTACGAGCAGTACTTC
TRBV12-5	NA	TRBJ2-1	few	CASAREIEQFF	TGTGCTAGTGCGAGGGAAATAGAGCAGTTCTTC
TRBV11-2	NA	TRBJ2-7	NA	CASGPRAYEQYF	TGTGCCAGCGGTCCGAGGGCCTACGAGCAGTACTTC
TRBV11-2	NA	TRBJ1-6	few	CASSFGPPSPLHF	TGTGCCAGCAGCTTCGGACCACCTTCACCCCTCCACTTT
TRBV4-1	TRBD2	TRBJ2-6	NA	CASSQEWEGLPTPGANVLTF	TGCGCCAGCAGCCAAGAGTGGGAGGGGTTACCCACGCCTGGGGCCAACGTCCTGACTTTC
TRBV7-2	NA	TRBJ1-4	NA	CASSFAGAFREKLFF	TGTGCCAGCAGCTTCGCCGGGGCCTTTAGGGAAAAACTGTTTTTT
TRBV5-1	NA	TRBJ2-3	medium-sized	CASSLQVAGSTDTQYF	TGCGCCAGCAGCTTGCAAGTGGCAGGCAGCACAGATACGCAGTATTTT
TRBV7-2	NA	TRBJ1-6	NA	CASSAREYYNSPLHF	TGTGCCAGCAGCGCCAGGGAGTACTATAATTCACCCCTCCACTTT
TRBV5-5	TRBD1	TRBJ1-2	NA	CASSLRTGANYGYTF	TGTGCCAGCAGCTTGCGTACAGGGGCTAACTATGGCTACACCTTC
TRBV27	TRBD1	TRBJ1-5	NA	CASTPRQGIQPQHF	TGTGCCAGCACGCCCAGACAGGGGATTCAGCCCCAGCATTTT
TRBV6-5	NA	TRBJ1-5	NA	CASSYIRGQPQHF	TGTGCCAGCAGTTACATTCGGGGTCAGCCCCAGCATTTT
TRBV6-1	NA	TRBJ1-5	NA	CASSEAPRGGPQHF	TGTGCCAGCAGTGAAGCCCCCAGGGGTGGGCCCCAGCATTTT
TRBV14	NA	TRBJ1-4	few	CASSQEGGWTGKLFF	TGTGCCAGCAGCCAAGAGGGAGGGTGGACTGGGAAACTGTTTTTT
TRBV29-1	NA	TRBJ2-6	NA	CSVERQSSANVLTF	TGCAGCGTTGAAAGGCAGAGCTCGGCCAACGTCCTGACTTTC
TRBV7-8	TRBD1	TRBJ2-7	NA	CASSRQGYEQYF	TGTGCCAGCAGCAGACAGGGGTACGAGCAGTACTTC
TRBV9	NA	TRBJ2-7	NA	CASSSGPRYEQYF	TGTGCCAGCAGCTCGGGACCACGCTACGAGCAGTACTTC
TRBV18	TRBD1	TRBJ1-1	NA	CASSQGQGITEAFF	TGTGCCAGCTCACAGGGACAGGGGATCACTGAAGCTTTCTTT
TRBV9	NA	TRBJ1-1	NA	CASSPRIANTEAFF	TGTGCCAGCAGCCCCCGCATAGCTAACACTGAAGCTTTCTTT
TRBV28	NA	TRBJ1-2	few	CASSFLYYGYTF	TGTGCCAGCAGTTTCCTTTACTATGGCTACACCTTC
TRBV11-2	TRBD1	TRBJ2-5	NA	CASSSSGTGEETQYF	TGTGCCAGCAGCTCCTCCGGGACAGGGGAAGAGACCCAGTACTTC
TRBV5-1	NA	TRBJ2-7	NA	CASSPGTHYEQYF	TGCGCCAGCAGCCCCGGGACTCACTACGAGCAGTACTTC
TRBV25-1	NA	TRBJ2-5	NA	CASSDTRPAETQYF	TGTGCCAGCAGTGATACACGCCCGGCGGAGACCCAGTACTTC
TRBV7-8	NA	TRBJ1-2	NA	CASSSSGGRSYGYTF	TGTGCCAGCAGCTCTAGTGGGGGACGGAGTTATGGCTACACCTTC
TRBV7-3	NA	TRBJ2-3	NA	CASRRDGSTDTQYF	TGTGCCAGCCGTCGGGACGGCAGCACAGATACGCAGTATTTT
TRBV5-1	NA	TRBJ2-3	NA	CASSLGAIAASTDTQYF	TGCGCCAGCAGCTTGGGGGCCATAGCGGCTAGCACAGATACGCAGTATTTT
TRBV28	NA	TRBJ1-3	few	CASSLLPLGSGNTIYF	TGTGCCAGCAGTTTACTACCCCTGGGATCTGGAAACACCATATATTTT
TRBV7-2	TRBD1	TRBJ2-7	NA	CASSAGTGNAPQYF	TGTGCCAGCAGCGCCGGGACAGGGAATGCCCCGCAGTACTTC
TRBV6-1	NA	TRBJ1-4	NA	CASTSGWGANEKLFF	TGTGCCAGCACCTCGGGGTGGGGTGCTAATGAAAAACTGTTTTTT
TRBV7-2	TRBD1	TRBJ2-7	NA	CASSRQGSNEQYF	TGTGCCAGCAGCCGACAGGGTTCAAACGAGCAGTACTTC
TRBV28	NA	TRBJ2-7	NA	CASSTTRESTSSRSYEQYF	TGTGCCAGCAGCACTACGAGGGAGTCTACCTCTTCTAGGTCCTACGAGCAGTACTTC
TRBV5-6	NA	TRBJ2-2	NA	CASSLDRVPITGELFF	TGTGCCAGCAGCTTGGATAGGGTCCCCATCACCGGGGAGCTGTTTTTT
TRBV18	NA	TRBJ2-2	few	CASSPDANTGELFF	TGTGCCAGCTCACCGGATGCGAACACCGGGGAGCTGTTTTTT
TRBV19	TRBD2	TRBJ2-7	NA	CASTSSGGQYEQYF	TGTGCCAGTACCTCTAGCGGGGGGCAATACGAGCAGTACTTC
TRBV10-3	NA	TRBJ1-1	NA	CAAGGRNTEAFF	TGTGCGGCGGGGGGGAGGAACACTGAAGCTTTCTTT
TRBV7-7	NA	TRBJ2-7	once	CASSPNVGQAVEQYF	TGTGCTAGCAGCCCCAACGTGGGGCAGGCGGTCGAGCAGTACTTC
TRBV10-3	NA	TRBJ2-3	NA	CAISAGRGLPDTQYF	TGTGCCATCAGTGCTGGCCGAGGGCTCCCAGATACGCAGTATTTT
TRBV4-3	NA	TRBJ1-3	NA	CASSQGARGSGNTIYF	TGCGCCAGCAGCCAAGGGGCCCGGGGGTCAGGAAACACCATATATTTT
TRBV9	NA	TRBJ2-2	NA	CASSVEQVLNTGELFF	TGTGCCAGCAGCGTAGAGCAGGTCCTGAACACCGGGGAGCTGTTTTTT
TRBV27	NA	TRBJ1-1	NA	CASTLSGGSTEAFF	TGTGCCAGCACTTTATCGGGGGGGAGCACTGAAGCTTTCTTT
TRBV6-1	NA	TRBJ1-3	NA	CASSVRDVRSSGNTIYF	TGTGCCAGCAGTGTCCGGGACGTAAGATCATCTGGAAACACCATATATTTT
TRBV9	NA	TRBJ2-3	NA	CASSVVPVGDTQYF	TGTGCCAGCAGCGTAGTTCCGGTTGGAGATACGCAGTATTTT
TRBV5-4	NA	TRBJ2-5	NA	CASSSFGRGPEERETQYF	TGTGCCAGCAGCTCCTTCGGGCGGGGGCCTGAAGAACGAGAGACCCAGTACTTC
TRBV7-6	NA	TRBJ2-7	NA	CASSSNREGYEQYF	TGTGCCAGCAGCTCTAACAGGGAAGGCTACGAGCAGTACTTC
TRBV4-3	TRBD2	TRBJ2-3	NA	CASSQKTSGSRTDTQYF	TGCGCCAGCAGCCAAAAGACTAGCGGGTCTCGCACAGATACGCAGTATTTT
TRBV28	TRBD1	TRBJ1-2	NA	CASSPGQGGLYGYTF	TGTGCCAGCAGTCCGGGACAGGGGGGATTATATGGCTACACCTTC
TRBV25-1	TRBD1	TRBJ2-7	NA	CATQDRLGSYEQYF	TGTGCCACTCAGGACAGGCTTGGTTCCTACGAGCAGTACTTC
TRBV5-4	NA	TRBJ2-5	NA	CASSLNPSSRAQYF	TGTGCCAGCAGCTTGAATCCGAGTTCTCGGGCCCAGTACTTC
TRBV4-1	NA	TRBJ2-7	few	CASSQDRGQRLGQYF	TGCGCCAGCAGCCAAGATCGAGGACAAAGGTTGGGGCAGTACTTC
TRBV19	TRBD1	TRBJ1-4	NA	CASSPGGLEKLFF	TGTGCCAGTAGTCCAGGGGGCTTAGAAAAACTGTTTTTT
TRBV5-4	TRBD2	TRBJ2-7	NA	CASSLTSGGSYEQYF	TGTGCCAGCAGCTTGACTAGCGGGGGTTCCTACGAGCAGTACTTC
TRBV2	NA	TRBJ2-4	NA	CASSRQATKNIQYF	TGTGCCAGCAGTCGGCAGGCGACAAAAAACATTCAGTACTTC
TRBV7-2	NA	TRBJ1-5	NA	CASSPQPARQPQHF	TGTGCCAGCAGCCCCCAGCCCGCCCGACAGCCCCAGCATTTT